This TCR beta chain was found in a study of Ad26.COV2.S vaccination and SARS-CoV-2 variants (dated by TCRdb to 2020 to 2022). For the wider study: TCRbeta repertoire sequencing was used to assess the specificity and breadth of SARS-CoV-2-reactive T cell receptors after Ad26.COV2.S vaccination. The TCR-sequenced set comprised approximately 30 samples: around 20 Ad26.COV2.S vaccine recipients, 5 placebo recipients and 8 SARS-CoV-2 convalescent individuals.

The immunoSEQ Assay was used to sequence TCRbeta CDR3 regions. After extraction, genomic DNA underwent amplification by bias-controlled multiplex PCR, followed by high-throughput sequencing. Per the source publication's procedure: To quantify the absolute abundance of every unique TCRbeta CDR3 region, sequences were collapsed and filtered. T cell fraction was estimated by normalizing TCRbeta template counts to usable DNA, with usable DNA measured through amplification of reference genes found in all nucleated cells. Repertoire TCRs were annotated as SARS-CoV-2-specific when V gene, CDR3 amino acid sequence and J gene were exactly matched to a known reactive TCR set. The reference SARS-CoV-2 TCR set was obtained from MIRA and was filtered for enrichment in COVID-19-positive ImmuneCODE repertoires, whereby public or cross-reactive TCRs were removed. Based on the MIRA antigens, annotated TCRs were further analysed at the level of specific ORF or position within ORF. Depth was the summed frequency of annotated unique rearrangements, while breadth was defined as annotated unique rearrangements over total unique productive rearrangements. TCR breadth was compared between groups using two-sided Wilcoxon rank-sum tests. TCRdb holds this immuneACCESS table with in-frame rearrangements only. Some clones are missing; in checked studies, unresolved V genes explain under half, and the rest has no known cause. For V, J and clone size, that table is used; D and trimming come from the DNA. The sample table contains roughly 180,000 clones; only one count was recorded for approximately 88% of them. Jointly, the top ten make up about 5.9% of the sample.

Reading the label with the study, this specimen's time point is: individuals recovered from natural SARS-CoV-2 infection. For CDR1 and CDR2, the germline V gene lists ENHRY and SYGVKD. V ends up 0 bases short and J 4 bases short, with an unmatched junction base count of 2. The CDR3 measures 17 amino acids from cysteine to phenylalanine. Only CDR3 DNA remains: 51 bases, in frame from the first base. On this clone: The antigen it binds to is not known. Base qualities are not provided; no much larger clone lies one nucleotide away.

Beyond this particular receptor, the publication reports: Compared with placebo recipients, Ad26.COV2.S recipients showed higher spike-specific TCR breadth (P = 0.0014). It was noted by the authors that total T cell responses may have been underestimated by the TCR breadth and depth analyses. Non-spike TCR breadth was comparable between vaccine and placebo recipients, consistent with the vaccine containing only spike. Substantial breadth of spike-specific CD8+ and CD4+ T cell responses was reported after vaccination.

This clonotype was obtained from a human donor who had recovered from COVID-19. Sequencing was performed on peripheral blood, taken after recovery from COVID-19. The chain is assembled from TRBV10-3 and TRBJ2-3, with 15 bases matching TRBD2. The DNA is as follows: TGTGCCATCAGTGAGTCGGGACTAGCGGGGGGCCCAGATACGCAGTATTTT. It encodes CAISESGLAGGPDTQYF.